The 30 T cell receptor beta chains listed next were all sequenced from one sample in a study of cytomegalovirus exposure and HLA in healthy donors. A multiplex PCR was run with 60 Vbeta primers and 13 Jbeta primers. Sequencing used immunoSEQ multiplex PCR; TCRdb keeps in-frame clones, though not all of them. The repertoire holds some 190,000 clones, with over 60% as singletons. Input material: PBMCs. Receptors originate from a man aged 25-45 years in good health and CMV-seropositive.

V gene TRBV19 combines with J gene TRBJ2-7, with a weak D call TRBD1 (6 bases). The CDR3 runs 13 residues. Germline-derived CDR1 and CDR2 are LNHDA and SQIVND (reference sequence). Between the trimmed V and J ends, which lost 4 bases and 6 bases, there was a span of 13 bases. CDR3 bases: TGTGCCAGTAGTAGGCAGGGGAAGCTCGAGCAGTACTTC. Translation gives CASSRQGKLEQYF.

The CDR3 protein is CASSDTGRGGYTF. The CDR3 DNA follows: TGTGCCAGCAGTGACACAGGCCGAGGTGGCTACACCTTC. The chain is built from TRBV6-4 and TRBJ1-2; D is perhaps TRBD1 (5 bases). Germline-derived CDR1 and CDR2 are MRHNA and SNTAGT. CDR3 length: 13 amino acids. V was trimmed by 2 bases and J by 7 bases, leaving 11 bases between them.

V is TRBV7-6 and J is TRBJ2-2; D might be TRBD1 (5 bases). CDR3 length: 13 amino acids. The V gene lost 3 bases and the J gene lost 8 bases, with 10 bases spanning the gap. Germline V lookup: CDR1 SGHVS, CDR2 FNYEAQ. The CDR3 DNA is TGTGCCAGCAGCTTTACAGGATCGGGGGAGCTGTTTTTT. Its translation: CASSFTGSGELFF.

This clone was detected once. V usage is TRBV29-1 and J usage is TRBJ2-1; D may be TRBD2 (6 bases). CDR3 length: 13 residues. Germline assignment: CDR1 SQVTM and CDR2 ANQGSEA. Trimming stripped 6 bases from V and 8 bases from J, with 17 bases between. In DNA form, the CDR3 reads TGCAGCGTGGGGGACTCCAACAAGGATGAGCAGTTCTTC. This gives the protein CSVGDSNKDEQFF.

V is TRBV6-5 and J is TRBJ1-4; tentatively, D is TRBD1 (5 bases). V was clipped by 5 bases and J by 8 bases, with 6 bases between them. Per the germline V gene, CDR1 is MNHEY and CDR2 is SVGAGI. The CDR3 is made up of 11 amino acids. The CDR3 nucleotides read TGTGCCAGCAGTCGGGGGGAAAAACTGTTTTTT. It codes for CASSRGEKLFF.

J is TRBJ2-1 and V is TRBV5-8; perhaps TRBD1 as D (6 bases). V was cut by 0 bases and J by 5 bases, with 15 bases left in between. Germline V gene lookup returns CDR1 SGHTS and CDR2 YDEGEE. The CDR3 loop spans 16 amino acids. CDR3 bases: TGTGCCAGCAGCTTGGCCTCGGCAGGGGTCGACAATGAGCAGTTCTTC. This gives the protein CASSLASAGVDNEQFF.

The genes are TRBV5-4 and TRBJ2-5, with TRBD2 identical over 16 bases. Trimming took 0 bases from V and 1 from J; bases not matched to a gene: 3. This CDR3 region has 18 residues. The germline V gene encodes CDR1 SGHNT and CDR2 YYREEE (reference sequence). CDR3 DNA: TGTGCCAGCAGCTTGGGGGGGACTAGCGGGAGGGCCCAAGAGACCCAGTACTTC. It is translated as CASSLGGTSGRAQETQYF.

The V call is TRBV5-1, the J call TRBJ2-1, with 7 bases lining up with TRBD1. The CDR3 is 17 residues long. Germline V gene data show CDR1 as SGHRS and CDR2 as YFSETQ. The ends lost 4 bases at V and 1 base at J; junction bases unmatched: 11. The CDR3 DNA reads TGCGCCAGCAGCCCCTCGGCAGGGGGTATATCCTACAATGAGCAGTTCTTC. It translates to CASSPSAGGISYNEQFF.

As to this clone: The junction differs from germline at one of its ends, possibly a read error. The J gene is TRBJ2-5, the V gene TRBV7-8; D is possibly TRBD1 (5 bases). The CDR3 has 16 amino acids. Germline V gives CDR1 SGHVS, CDR2 FQNEAQ. CDR3 loop: CASSRRRSSGQGTQYF. CDR3 nucleotide sequence: TGTGCCAGCAGCCGGCGGCGTTCATCAGGACAAGGGACCCAGTACTTC.

CDR3 sequence (DNA): TGTGCCAGCAGTTCTGGGGCGAAGACCCAGTACTTC. Its protein is CASSSGAKTQYF. The gene calls are TRBV6-5 and TRBJ2-5, with a weak D call TRBD1 (5 bases). The CDR3 totals 12 residues. CDR1 and CDR2 (germline): MNHEY, SVGAGI. Trimming removed 4 bases at V and 6 bases at J, with 9 bases between.

V is TRBV30 and J is TRBJ2-1; tentative D call: TRBD2 (6 bases). The length of the CDR3 is 14 residues. Germline CDR1 GTSNPN, CDR2 SVGIG (reference sequence). V shed 0 bases and J shed 8 bases, with 14 bases lying between them. The CDR3 DNA reads TGTGCCTGGAGTGTAGAGTGGGAGCGGGATGAGCAGTTCTTC. The encoded protein is CAWSVEWERDEQFF. The full variable domain, its missing parts supplied by reference TRBV30 and TRBJ2-1, is SQTIHQWPATLVQPVGSPLSLECTVEGTSNPNLYWYRQAAGRGLQLLFYSVGIGQISSEVPQNLSASRPQDRQFILSSKKLLLSDSGFYLCAWSVEWERDEQFFGPGTRLTVL.

The chain carries TRBV2 and TRBJ1-5, with 7 nucleotides matching TRBD1. The CDR3 runs to 15 residues. CDR1 is SNHLY, CDR2 FYNNEI, per germline. V lost 2 bases, J lost 6 bases, and 7 bases stayed unmatched. The CDR3 DNA reads TGTGCCAGCAGTGAAATAGGGGGCATAAGTCAGCCCCAGCATTTT. It translates to CASSEIGGISQPQHF.

The chain couples TRBV6-1 to TRBJ2-7, with TRBD2 matching over 11 bases. The CDR3 sequence is 14 residues long. Germline CDR1 reads MNHNS; CDR2 reads SASEGT. With 6 bases clipped from V and 1 base from J, the junction kept 2 bases outside the gene matches. CDR3 in amino acids: CASRGTSGSYEQYF. The CDR3, as DNA: TGTGCCAGCAGGGGGACTAGCGGATCCTACGAGCAGTACTTC.

In regard to this clone: Germline and junction disagree at one end, which may indicate a read error. V is TRBV6-5 and J is TRBJ1-3; D might be TRBD1 (6 bases). The germline gives CDR1 MNHEY, CDR2 SVGAGI. CDR3 length equals 15 residues. The CDR3 DNA follows: TGTGCCAGTTCCCGGACAGTTGGCCTTGGAGACACCATATATTTT. Protein product: CASSRTVGLGDTIYF.

The table lists this clone with a few counts. The genes are TRBV30 and TRBJ2-3, with 7 bases fitting TRBD1. After removal of 3 bases from V and 1 base from J, the junction contained 4 bases not matched to a gene. This CDR3 has 14 residues. Germline CDR1 reads GTSNPN; CDR2 reads SVGIG (reference sequence). The CDR3 bases are TGTGCCTGGAGCACAGGGGTCGGCACAGATACGCAGTATTTT. Translation: CAWSTGVGTDTQYF.

The rearrangement links TRBV14 to TRBJ2-1; the D is unclear. CDR3 length equals 14 residues. Per the germline V gene, CDR1 is SGHDN and CDR2 is FVKESK. Trimming left V 2 bases short and J 0 bases short, with 5 bases between. CDR3 coding DNA: TGTGCCAGCAGCCAACCCCGCTCCTACAATGAGCAGTTCTTC. Protein: CASSQPRSYNEQFF.

The chain carries TRBV7-2 and TRBJ2-3; D gene uncertain. The CDR3 sequence is 14 residues long. Trimming pared 1 base from V and 2 bases from J, leaving 7 bases between. Germline CDR1 and CDR2: SGHTA and FQGNSA. The CDR3 region has the DNA TGTGCCAGCAGCTTAGTTGAGAACACAGATACGCAGTATTTT. The encoded protein is CASSLVENTDTQYF. The whole variable domain, filled in from reference TRBV7-2 and TRBJ2-3, reads GAGVSQSPSNKVTEKGKDVELRCDPISGHTALYWYRQSLGQGLEFLIYFQGNSAPDKSGLPSDRFSAERTGGSVSTLTIQRTQQEDSAVYLCASSLVENTDTQYFGPGTRLTVL.

The V call is TRBV25-1, the J call TRBJ1-2; D uncertain. In germline, CDR1 is MGHDK, CDR2 SYGVNS. The CDR3 runs 13 residues. V was trimmed by 1 base and J by 4 bases, leaving 7 bases between them. CDR3 bases: TGTGCCAGCAGTGAATCCGCCAGCTATGGCTACACCTTC. This translates into CASSESASYGYTF.

The chain recombines TRBV11-2 with TRBJ1-2; possible D gene TRBD1, 6 bases. Per the germline V gene, CDR1 is SGHAT and CDR2 is FQNNGV. Trimming shortened V by 3 bases and J by 8 bases, and 13 bases separated the two germline ends. This CDR3 is 13 amino acids long. CDR3: CASSLSGGGGYTF. CDR3 DNA sequence: TGTGCCAGCAGCTTGTCGGGGGGCGGCGGCTACACCTTC.

This clone was seen only once. The chain is built from TRBV15 and TRBJ1-3; 9 bases agree with TRBD1. In germline, CDR1 is LNHNV, CDR2 YYDKDF (reference sequence). Unmatched junction bases numbered 2, after V lost 3 bases and J lost 5 bases. There are 14 residues in the CDR3. Here the CDR3 reads CATSRDRGRNTIYF. CDR3 DNA sequence: TGTGCCACCAGCAGGGACAGGGGTAGAAACACCATATATTTT.

The rearrangement links TRBV5-1 to TRBJ1-4; D possibly corresponds to TRBD1 (6 bases). There are 15 residues in the CDR3. Trimming took 4 bases from V and 2 from J, leaving 12 bases between them. Germline V gene data show CDR1 as SGHRS and CDR2 as YFSETQ. CDR3 loop: CASSHGTSTNEKLFF. In nucleotides, the CDR3 is TGCGCCAGCAGCCACGGGACATCTACTAATGAAAAACTGTTTTTT.

The chain employs TRBV4-1 and TRBJ2-3; D gene ambiguous. CDR1 and CDR2 (germline): MGHRA, YSYEKL. V was pared by 1 base and J by 4 bases, with 9 bases between. The CDR3 totals 14 residues. In DNA form, the CDR3 reads TGCGCCAGCAGCCAAGGGGTAGCAGCAGATACGCAGTATTTT. Its protein product is CASSQGVAADTQYF.

The chain uses TRBV9 and TRBJ2-2; TRBD2 might be the D (5 bases). The V end was cut by 3 bases, the J end by 10 bases, with 19 bases between. The V gene's germline CDR1 is SGDLS and CDR2 YYNGEE. The CDR3 runs 15 residues. The CDR3 nucleotides read TGTGCCAGCAGCGCAGGAGGTTGGGGATATGAGGAGCTGTTTTTT. Translation gives CASSAGGWGYEELFF.

V gene TRBV7-6 combines with J gene TRBJ1-5, with D possibly TRBD1 on 6 matching bases. In germline, CDR1 is SGHVS, CDR2 FNYEAQ. CDR3 size: 18 residues. V shed 4 bases and J shed 0 bases, with 19 bases lying between them. The CDR3 DNA reads TGTGCCAGCAGCTCCTCCCCGTACGGGGGGCGTAGCAATCAGCCCCAGCATTTT. Translation gives CASSSSPYGGRSNQPQHF.

CDR3 in amino acids: CASSPTSGSVYNEQFF. DNA of the CDR3: TGCGCCAGCAGCCCTACTAGCGGGAGTGTATACAATGAGCAGTTCTTC. The V call is TRBV5-1, the J call TRBJ2-1, with 11 positions matching TRBD2. The CDR3 is made up of 16 amino acids. With V trimmed by 4 bases and J by 4 bases, 7 bases remained unmatched. Germline CDR1 and CDR2: SGHRS and YFSETQ. Filled out from reference TRBV5-1 and TRBJ2-1, the complete variable domain reads KAGVTQTPRYLIKTRGQQVTLSCSPISGHRSVSWYQQTPGQGLQFLFEYFSETQRNKGNFPGRFSGRQFSNSRSEMNVSTLELGDSALYLCASSPTSGSVYNEQFFGPGTRLTVL.

This rearrangement joins TRBV15 to TRBJ2-1; D is unresolved. CDR1 LNHNV and CDR2 YYDKDF come from the germline V gene (reference sequence). Trimming took 2 bases from V and 2 from J, leaving 16 bases between them. CDR3 length equals 17 residues. In DNA form, the CDR3 reads TGTGCCACCAGCAGAAAACCTAGAGAAACGACCTACAATGAGCAGTTCTTC. Protein product: CATSRKPRETTYNEQFF.

This chain joins TRBV19 and TRBJ2-5; a possible D gene is TRBD1 (6 bases). The V gene's germline CDR1 is LNHDA and CDR2 SQIVND (reference sequence). The length of the CDR3 is 15 residues. Trimming took off 6 bases at V and 5 bases at J, with 19 bases between the two ends. For the CDR3, the DNA is TGTGCCAGTAGCTCCTCTCTGGGGGCTGTCGAGACCCAGTACTTC. Its translation: CASSSSLGAVETQYF.

The V gene is TRBV5-8, the J gene TRBJ2-7; a possible D gene is TRBD2 (7 bases). The CDR3 has 15 residues. Germline V gene data show CDR1 as SGHTS and CDR2 as YDEGEE. Trimming took 5 bases from V and 5 from J, leaving 20 bases between them. In nucleotides, the CDR3 is TGTGCCAGCAGTGCCCGGAGGGGGGGCAGGAACGAGCAGTACTTC. Protein sequence: CASSARRGGRNEQYF.

The table lists this clone with a count of one. The rearrangement links TRBV4-2 to TRBJ1-5, with a weak D call TRBD1 (6 bases). Germline lookup yields CDR1 LGHNA and CDR2 YNFKEQ. This CDR3 region has 15 residues. The V gene lost 4 bases and the J gene lost 6 bases, with 16 bases spanning the gap. CDR3 loop: CASSPTGGLGQPQHF. In nucleotides, the CDR3 is TGTGCCAGCAGCCCCACGGGGGGGCTCGGTCAGCCCCAGCATTTT.

V usage is TRBV10-2 and J usage is TRBJ2-7, with a tentative D call TRBD2 (5 bases). V lost 8 bases and J 1 base, leaving 12 bases between the germline ends. This CDR3 contains 13 residues. Germline V lookup: CDR1 WSHSY, CDR2 SAAADI. CDR3 nucleotides: TGCGCCAGCCGGGTGGGAGAGTCCTACGAGCAGTACTTC. Amino acids: CASRVGESYEQYF.